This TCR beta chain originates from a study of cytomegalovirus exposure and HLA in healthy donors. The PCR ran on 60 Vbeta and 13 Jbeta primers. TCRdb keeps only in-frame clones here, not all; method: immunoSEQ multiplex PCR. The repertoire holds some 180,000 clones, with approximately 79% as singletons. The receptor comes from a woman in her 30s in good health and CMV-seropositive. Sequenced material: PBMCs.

The CDR3: CASSLEVVEAETQYF. As DNA, the CDR3 is TGCGCCAGCAGCTTGGAGGTCGTCGAAGCGGAGACCCAGTACTTC. This chain uses TRBV5-1 with TRBJ2-5; D ambiguous. V dropped 0 bases and J dropped 5 bases, with 14 bases sitting between them. The CDR3 extends over 15 amino acids. The germline V gene has CDR1 SGHRS and CDR2 YFSETQ.